These 5 T cell receptor beta chains came from one sample sequenced in a study of T cell responses to AZD1222 COVID-19 vaccine. Clones were read by immunoSEQ multiplex PCR, and TCRdb kept only the in-frame ones, dropping some. The sample lists tens of thousands of clones, 89% seen once, with roughly 2.3% in the top ten. This material consisted of peripheral blood, taken on day 0 of AZD1222 vaccination. Receptors were obtained from an adult in good health.

This clone appeared a single time. The rearrangement joins TRBV27 to TRBJ2-4, with D perhaps matching TRBD2 (7 bases). This CDR3 is built from 18 residues. Trimming cost V 3 bases and J 0 bases, with 18 bases left between them. The V gene's germline CDR1 is MNHEY and CDR2 SMNVEV (reference sequence). In DNA form, the CDR3 reads TGTGCCAGCAGTTTTGGATTTCCGGGGGGCCTAGCCAAAAACATTCAGTACTTC. Protein sequence: CASSFGFPGGLAKNIQYF.

The rearrangement joins TRBV20-1 to TRBJ2-5; D ambiguous. Trimming left V 0 bases short and J 5 bases short, with 4 bases between. The germline gives CDR1 DFQATT, CDR2 SNEGSKA (reference sequence). The CDR3 length is 11 residues. The CDR3 region has the DNA TGCAGTGCTAGAGATGTGGAGACCCAGTACTTC. Amino acids: CSARDVETQYF.

The chain recombines TRBV15 with TRBJ1-5; no definite D call. Germline CDR1 and CDR2: LNHNV and YYDKDF (reference sequence). There are 16 residues in the CDR3. Trimming shortened V by 7 bases and J by 2 bases, and 18 bases separated the two germline ends. CDR3 coding DNA: TGTGCCACCACCTCCCGGCGGGGTAAGGGCAATCAGCCCCAGCATTTT. Translated, it gives CATTSRRGKGNQPQHF.

This chain links TRBV6-4 with TRBJ1-5, with D maybe TRBD1 (5 bases). With 2 bases removed from V and 3 bases from J, the gap between germline ends came to 11 bases. Germline values: CDR1 MRHNA, CDR2 SNTAGT. This CDR3 has 15 residues. This CDR3 is CASSDRKGHNQPQHF. Here the CDR3 DNA reads TGTGCCAGCAGTGACCGGAAAGGACACAATCAGCCCCAGCATTTT.

The chain uses TRBV9 and TRBJ1-1; D gene uncertain. Trimming shortened V by 0 bases and J by 1 base, and 10 bases separated the two germline ends. Germline V gene data show CDR1 as SGDLS and CDR2 as YYNGEE. This CDR3 contains 15 residues. The chain's CDR3 is CASSVDPGGNTEAFF. In DNA, the CDR3 is TGTGCCAGCAGCGTAGACCCGGGTGGGAACACTGAAGCTTTCTTT.